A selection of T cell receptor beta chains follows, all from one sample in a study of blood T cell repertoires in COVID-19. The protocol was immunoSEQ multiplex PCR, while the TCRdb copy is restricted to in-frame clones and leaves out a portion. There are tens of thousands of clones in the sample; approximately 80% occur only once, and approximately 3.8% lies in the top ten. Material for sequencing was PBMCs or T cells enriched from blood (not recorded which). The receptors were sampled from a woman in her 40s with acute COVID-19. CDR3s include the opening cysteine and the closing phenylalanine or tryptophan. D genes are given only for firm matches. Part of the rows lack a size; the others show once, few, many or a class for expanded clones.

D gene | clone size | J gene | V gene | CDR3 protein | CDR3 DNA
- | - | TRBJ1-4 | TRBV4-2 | CASRGGGKDEKLFF | TGTGCCAGCCGGGGAGGGGGGAAGGATGAAAAACTGTTTTTT
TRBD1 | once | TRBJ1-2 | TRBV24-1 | CATSDTDRGGGYTF | TGTGCCACCAGTGACACGGACAGGGGCGGAGGCTACACCTTC
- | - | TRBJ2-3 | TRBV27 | CASSPSLDTQYF | TGTGCCAGCAGTCCTTCGTTAGATACGCAGTATTTT
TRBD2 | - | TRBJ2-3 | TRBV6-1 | CASSDSSGGFWDTQYF | TGTGCCAGCAGTGATTCTAGCGGGGGTTTCTGGGATACGCAGTATTTT
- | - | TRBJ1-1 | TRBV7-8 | CASSLVFGEGNTEAFF | TGTGCCAGCAGCTTAGTATTCGGGGAAGGGAACACTGAAGCTTTCTTT
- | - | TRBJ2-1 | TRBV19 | CASTEAPYNEQFF | TGTGCCAGTACCGAAGCTCCCTACAATGAGCAGTTCTTC
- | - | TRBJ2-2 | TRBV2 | CASQGSGIHLGNTGELFF | TGTGCCAGCCAAGGATCGGGGATACATTTGGGGAACACCGGGGAGCTGTTTTTT
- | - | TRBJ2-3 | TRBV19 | CASGGSRTDTQYF | TGTGCCAGTGGGGGCAGTCGCACAGATACGCAGTATTTT
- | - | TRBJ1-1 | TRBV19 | CASSIGTRANTEAFF | TGTGCCAGTAGTATAGGAACCAGGGCGAACACTGAAGCTTTCTTT
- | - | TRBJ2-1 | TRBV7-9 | CASSFSGRSYNEQFF | TGTGCCAGCAGCTTTTCAGGGAGGTCCTACAATGAGCAGTTCTTC
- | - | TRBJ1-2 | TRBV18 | CASSPDGPQGTF | TGTGCCAGCTCACCAGACGGGCCCCAGGGAACCTTC
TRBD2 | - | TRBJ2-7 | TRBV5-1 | CASRPTSAYEQYF | TGCGCCAGCAGACCCACTAGCGCCTACGAGCAGTACTTC
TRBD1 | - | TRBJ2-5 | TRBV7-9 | CASSLGTVVKETQYF | TGTGCCAGCAGCCTCGGGACAGTGGTTAAAGAGACCCAGTACTTC
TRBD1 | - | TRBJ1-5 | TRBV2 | CASSQYLQGASNQPQHF | TGTGCCAGCAGTCAATATTTACAGGGGGCGAGCAATCAGCCCCAGCATTTT
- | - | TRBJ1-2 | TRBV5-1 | CASSADSSNYGYTF | TGCGCCAGCAGCGCGGACAGTTCTAACTATGGCTACACCTTC
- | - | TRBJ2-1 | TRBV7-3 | CASSLNGKYNEQFF | TGTGCCAGCAGCTTAAACGGGAAATACAATGAGCAGTTCTTC
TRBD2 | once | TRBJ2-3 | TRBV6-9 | CASSYQAGGGDTQYF | TGTGCCAGCAGTTACCAGGCGGGAGGGGGTGATACGCAGTATTTT
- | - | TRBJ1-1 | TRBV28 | CASTPPRGTGKAFF | TGTGCCAGCACCCCGCCTAGGGGGACGGGGAAAGCTTTCTTT
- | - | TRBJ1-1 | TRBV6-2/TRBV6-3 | CASSYPDSKAFF | TGTGCCAGCAGTTATCCGGACAGCAAAGCTTTCTTT
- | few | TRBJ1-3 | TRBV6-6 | CASSSTRPGSGNTIYF | TGTGCCAGCAGTTCCACTCGTCCAGGCTCTGGAAACACCATATATTTT
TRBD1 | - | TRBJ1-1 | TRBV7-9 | CASSLEPGGTEAFF | TGTGCCAGCAGCTTAGAACCAGGGGGCACTGAAGCTTTCTTT
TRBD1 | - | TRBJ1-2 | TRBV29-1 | CSVEDDGQGAPTGYTF | TGCAGCGTTGAAGATGATGGGCAGGGGGCCCCAACTGGCTACACCTTC
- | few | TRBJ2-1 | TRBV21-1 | CASSTMSSYNEQFF | TGTGCCAGCTCTACCATGAGCTCCTACAATGAGCAGTTCTTC
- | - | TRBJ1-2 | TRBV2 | CASGGSNYGYTF | TGTGCCAGCGGCGGGTCTAACTATGGCTACACCTTC
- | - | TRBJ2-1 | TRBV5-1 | CASSLAVFGGGSYNEQFF | TGCGCCAGCAGCTTGGCCGTCTTCGGGGGAGGCTCCTACAATGAGCAGTTCTTC
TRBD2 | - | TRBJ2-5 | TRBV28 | CASSGLAGGYQETQYF | TGTGCCAGCTCGGGACTAGCGGGGGGGTACCAAGAGACCCAGTACTTC
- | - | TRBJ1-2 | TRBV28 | CASAINYGYTF | TGTGCCAGCGCGATAAACTATGGCTACACCTTC
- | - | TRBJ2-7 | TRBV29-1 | CSVWGGGIAERSAYEQYF | TGCAGCGTCTGGGGGGGCGGGATAGCGGAGCGAAGCGCCTACGAGCAGTACTTC
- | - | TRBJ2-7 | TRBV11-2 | CASHWAGSAEQYF | TGTGCCAGCCATTGGGCCGGGAGTGCCGAGCAGTACTTC
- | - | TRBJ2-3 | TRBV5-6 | CASSLTASTDTQYF | TGTGCCAGCAGCTTGACAGCCAGCACAGATACGCAGTATTTT
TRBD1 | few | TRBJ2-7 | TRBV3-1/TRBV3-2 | CASSPFGTGYSYEQYF | TGTGCCAGCAGCCCTTTCGGGACAGGCTACTCCTACGAGCAGTACTTC
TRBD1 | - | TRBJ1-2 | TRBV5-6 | CASSSSYRGRAIGYGYTF | TGTGCCAGCAGCTCATCATACAGGGGGAGAGCAATCGGATATGGCTACACCTTC
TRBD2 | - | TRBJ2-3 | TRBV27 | CASSDGTSGEDTQYF | TGTGCCAGCTCCGACGGGACTAGCGGGGAAGATACGCAGTATTTT
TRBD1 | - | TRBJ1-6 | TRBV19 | CASRGDRGTNSPLHF | TGTGCCAGTAGAGGGGACAGGGGCACCAATTCACCCCTCCACTTT
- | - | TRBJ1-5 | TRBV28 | CASSLVAHSNQPQHF | TGTGCCAGCAGTTTAGTGGCACATAGCAATCAGCCCCAGCATTTT
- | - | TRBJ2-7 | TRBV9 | CASSVAAQGYEQYF | TGTGCCAGCAGCGTAGCTGCACAGGGTTACGAGCAGTACTTC
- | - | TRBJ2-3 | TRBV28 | CASSYTSTDTQYF | TGTGCCAGCAGTTACACGTCCACAGATACGCAGTATTTT
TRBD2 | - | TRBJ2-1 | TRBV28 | CASSLFLPATSGNEQFF | TGTGCCAGCAGTTTATTCTTACCAGCTACTAGCGGCAATGAGCAGTTCTTC
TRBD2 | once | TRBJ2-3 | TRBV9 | CASSPQLLSSGGTSTDTQYF | TGTGCCAGCAGCCCCCAGCTGCTGTCTAGCGGGGGGACTTCCACAGATACGCAGTATTTT
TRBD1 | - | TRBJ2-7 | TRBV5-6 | CASSPGQELFSYEQYF | TGTGCCAGCAGCCCCGGACAGGAGTTGTTCTCCTACGAGCAGTACTTC
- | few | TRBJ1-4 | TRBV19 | CASSIDGGSEKLFF | TGTGCCAGTAGTATAGATGGAGGGAGTGAAAAACTGTTTTTT
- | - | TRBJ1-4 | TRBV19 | CASSSENPGVVEKLFF | TGTGCCAGTAGTTCCGAGAACCCAGGGGTTGTGGAAAAACTGTTTTTT
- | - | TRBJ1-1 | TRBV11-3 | CASSLGRGTEAFF | TGTGCCAGCAGCTTGGGGCGGGGAACTGAAGCTTTCTTT
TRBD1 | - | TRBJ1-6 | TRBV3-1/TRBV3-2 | CASSQGTGRQNSPLHF | TGTGCCAGCAGCCAGGGGACAGGGAGGCAGAATTCACCCCTCCACTTT
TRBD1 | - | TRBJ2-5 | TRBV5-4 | CASSYRGRPRKTQYF | TGTGCCAGCAGCTACAGGGGGCGCCCCCGGAAGACCCAGTACTTC
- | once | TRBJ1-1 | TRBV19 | CASSIRVFGTMNTEAFF | TGTGCCAGTAGTATACGGGTTTTTGGAACCATGAACACTGAAGCTTTCTTT
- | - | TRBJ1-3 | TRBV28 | CASSLMSWQNSGNTIYF | TGTGCCAGCAGTTTAATGTCATGGCAGAACTCTGGAAACACCATATATTTT
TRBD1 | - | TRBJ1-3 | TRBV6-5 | CASSYGTVSGNTIYF | TGTGCCAGCAGTTACGGGACAGTCTCTGGAAACACCATATATTTT
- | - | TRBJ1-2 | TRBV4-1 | CASSLEGQGDYGYTF | TGCGCCAGCAGCCTAGAAGGGCAGGGCGACTATGGCTACACCTTC
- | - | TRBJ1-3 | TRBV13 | CASSSGQKGNTIYF | TGTGCCAGCAGCTCGGGACAAAAGGGAAACACCATATATTTT
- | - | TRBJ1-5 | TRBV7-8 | CASSFGGNQPQHF | TGTGCCAGCAGCTTCGGGGGCAATCAGCCCCAGCATTTT
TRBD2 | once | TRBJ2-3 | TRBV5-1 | CASSGGGARSTDTQYF | TGCGCCAGCAGCGGCGGGGGGGCCCGTAGCACAGATACGCAGTATTTT